Shown below are 25 T cell receptor beta chains from a single sample sequenced in a study of cytotoxic CD8 clonotypes in ibrutinib-treated CLL. Sequencing was performed with immunoSEQ multiplex PCR; in TCRdb, only in-frame clones are kept and a portion is missing. The repertoire consists of over 75,000 clones, with almost 80% occurring once and the leading ten covering about 33%. The material was PBMCs, obtained after 12 months of ibrutinib treatment. The receptors were sampled from a human donor with chronic lymphocytic leukemia.

The chain couples TRBV7-2 to TRBJ1-1, with 9 bases identical to TRBD1. Germline-derived CDR1 and CDR2 are SGHTA and FQGNSA. With 6 bases clipped from V and 5 bases from J, the junction kept 7 bases outside the gene matches. This CDR3 region has 14 residues. In DNA form, the CDR3 reads TGTGCCAGCAGGCCCACAGGGGGCGGAACTGAAGCTTTCTTT. Translation gives CASRPTGGGTEAFF.

This clone occurred many times. The chain carries TRBV7-3 and TRBJ2-5; tentatively, D is TRBD1 or TRBD2 (5 bases each). CDR3 length: 11 amino acids. V lost 5 bases and J 7 bases, leaving 8 bases between the germline ends. Per the germline V gene, CDR1 is SGHTA and CDR2 is FQGTGA. The CDR3 sequence is CASSPGGTQYF. CDR3 sequence (DNA): TGTGCCAGCAGCCCTGGGGGGACCCAGTACTTC.

This chain uses TRBV4-2 with TRBJ1-2; D unclear. CDR3 length equals 18 residues. The germline CDR1 and CDR2 sequences are LGHNA and YNFKEQ. The V gene lost 1 base and the J gene lost 0 bases, with 18 bases spanning the gap. The CDR3 here is CASSQVMAVSLTNYGYTF. The CDR3 DNA is TGTGCCAGCAGCCAAGTAATGGCAGTAAGCCTTACTAACTATGGCTACACCTTC.

CDR3 region: CASSLSRGAYEQYF. The CDR3 bases are TGTGCCAGCAGCTTAAGTCGGGGGGCCTACGAGCAGTACTTC. The genes are TRBV7-6 and TRBJ2-7; TRBD2 matches at 7 bases. V shed 2 bases, J shed 2 bases, and the junction held 3 bases outside the gene matches. CDR3 length: 14 amino acids. The germline V gene has CDR1 SGHVS and CDR2 FNYEAQ.

V gene TRBV6-1 combines with J gene TRBJ2-7, with D maybe TRBD2 (6 bases). The V end lost 2 bases, the J end lost 4 bases, and 15 bases lay between the germline ends. This CDR3 region has 15 residues. Germline V CDR1 and CDR2: MNHNS, SASEGT. The DNA of the CDR3 is TGTGCCAGCAGTGAATATATTTCCGCGGGGTACGAGCAGTACTTC. This encodes CASSEYISAGYEQYF.

J is TRBJ2-5 and V is TRBV7-9; a possible D gene is TRBD1 (5 bases). The V end was cut by 2 bases, the J end by 2 bases, with 12 bases between. CDR3 length: 15 residues. Germline V gives CDR1 SEHNR, CDR2 FQNEAQ (reference sequence). The CDR3: CASSLQAGRQETQYF. CDR3 nucleotide sequence: TGTGCCAGCAGCTTACAGGCAGGGCGACAAGAGACCCAGTACTTC. The whole variable domain, filled in from reference TRBV7-9 and TRBJ2-5, reads DTGVSQNPRHKITKRGQNVTFRCDPISEHNRLYWYRQTLGQGPEFLTYFQNEAQLEKSRLLSDRFSAERPKGSFSTLEIQRTEQGDSAMYLCASSLQAGRQETQYFGPGTRLLVL.

The DNA for the CDR3 is TGTGCCAGCAGCAGACTAGGGACAGGGGTTGAGACCCAGTACTTC. It encodes CASSRLGTGVETQYF. This chain connects TRBV7-9 to TRBJ2-5; TRBD1 matches 10 bases. The CDR3 is 15 residues long. Per germline, CDR1 SEHNR and CDR2 FQNEAQ (reference sequence). The ends lost 5 bases at V and 5 bases at J; junction bases unmatched: 8.

The V gene is TRBV5-6, the J gene TRBJ2-6; the match to TRBD1 covers 9 bases. This CDR3 is built from 16 residues. Per germline, CDR1 SGHDT and CDR2 YYEEEE. Trimming cost V 5 bases and J 2 bases; bases outside gene matches: 5. The CDR3 DNA reads as TGTGCCAGCAGTTTGAGGACAGGGGCTGGGGCCAACGTCCTGACTTTC. Its translation is CASSLRTGAGANVLTF.

This clone was detected once. The rearrangement links TRBV29-1 to TRBJ2-5, with 7 bases identical to TRBD1. In germline, CDR1 is SQVTM, CDR2 ANQGSEA. Trimming at V came to 6 bases and at J to 2 bases, leaving 12 bases not matched to a gene. The CDR3 has 15 residues. The CDR3 is CSVPDRVRRQETQYF. In DNA, the CDR3 is TGCAGCGTCCCTGACAGGGTAAGACGGCAAGAGACCCAGTACTTC.

The genes are TRBV6-6 and TRBJ2-7; a possible D gene is TRBD1 (6 bases). Per germline, CDR1 MNHNY and CDR2 SVGAGI (reference sequence). V dropped 7 bases and J dropped 3 bases, with 16 bases sitting between them. The CDR3 loop spans 14 amino acids. This CDR3 is CASKARTEVYEQYF. The DNA for the CDR3 is TGTGCCAGCAAAGCCCGGACAGAAGTCTACGAGCAGTACTTC.

V gene TRBV7-2 combines with J gene TRBJ2-1; a possible D gene is TRBD1 (5 bases). CDR1 is SGHTA and CDR2 is FQGNSA in the germline V gene. Deletions cut 2 bases from V and 4 bases from J, with 12 bases between. The CDR3 has 15 amino acids. The CDR3 loop reads CASSLRQGFYNEQFF. The CDR3 DNA is TGTGCCAGCAGCTTAAGGCAGGGCTTTTACAATGAGCAGTTCTTC.

The chain has TRBV19 and TRBJ1-3; perhaps TRBD1 as D (6 bases). Trimming shortened V by 5 bases and J by 0 bases, and 20 bases separated the two germline ends. CDR3 size: 18 residues. Germline V gene data show CDR1 as LNHDA and CDR2 as SQIVND (reference sequence). CDR3 bases: TGTGCCAGTAGTTCTACCCGTTCGACAGGCAGCTCTGGAAACACCATATATTTT. Translating it yields CASSSTRSTGSSGNTIYF.

The gene calls are TRBV28 and TRBJ2-5; the D gene is possibly TRBD2 (5 bases). The CDR3 has 13 residues. Per the germline V gene, CDR1 is MDHEN and CDR2 is SYDVKM. V was trimmed by 6 bases and J by 1 base, leaving 9 bases between them. The CDR3 here is CASSRGSQETQYF. The CDR3 DNA reads TGTGCCAGCAGCCGAGGGAGCCAAGAGACCCAGTACTTC.

The chain couples TRBV18 to TRBJ2-3; the D gene is possibly TRBD1 (5 bases). Germline V gene data show CDR1 as KGHSH and CDR2 as LQKENI. Trimming took off 1 base at V and 1 base at J, with 9 bases between the two ends. The CDR3 sequence is 15 residues long. The CDR3 DNA is TGTGCCAGCTCACCACAGGCAGGGCGCACAGATACGCAGTATTTT. Translating gives CASSPQAGRTDTQYF.

This chain links TRBV11-2 with TRBJ2-7; 8 bases agree with TRBD1. This CDR3 is 14 amino acids long. V lost 5 bases and J lost 3; bases outside the gene matches: 6. Looked up from germline, CDR1 is SGHAT and CDR2 is FQNNGV. CDR3 protein: CASSAGTGDYEQYF. The CDR3 DNA sequence: TGTGCCAGCAGCGCCGGGACAGGAGACTACGAGCAGTACTTC.

The rearrangement joins TRBV7-8 to TRBJ2-1; 8 bases match TRBD2. Looked up from germline, CDR1 is SGHVS and CDR2 is FQNEAQ. The CDR3 is made up of 15 amino acids. The V and J ends lost 2 bases and 4 bases, in that order; junction bases with no gene match: 4. This chain's CDR3 is CASSLQSGGYNEQFF. Here the CDR3 DNA reads TGTGCCAGCAGCTTACAAAGCGGGGGTTACAATGAGCAGTTCTTC.

The chain employs TRBV27 and TRBJ1-2, with D tentatively TRBD1 (5 bases). The CDR3 has 12 residues. Germline CDR1 MNHEY, CDR2 SMNVEV (reference sequence). The germline V and J ends were trimmed by 4 bases and 3 bases, with 6 bases remaining between them. CDR3 bases: TGTGCCAGCAGTTCAGGGTACTATGGCTACACCTTC. Its protein is CASSSGYYGYTF.

The chain recombines TRBV16 with TRBJ1-1; D is unresolved. Per germline, CDR1 KGHSY and CDR2 FQNENV. V was clipped by 1 base and J by 4 bases, with 10 bases between them. The CDR3 runs 14 residues. This chain's CDR3 is CASSQYLGPTEAFF. The DNA for the CDR3 is TGTGCCAGCAGCCAATACCTGGGTCCCACTGAAGCTTTCTTT.

The chain couples TRBV5-1 to TRBJ2-7; TRBD1 is a possible D gene (6 bases). This CDR3 comprises 14 residues. V lost 5 bases and J 2 bases, leaving 14 bases between the germline ends. Germline V lookup: CDR1 SGHRS, CDR2 YFSETQ. CDR3 coding DNA: TGCGCCAGCAGGATCGCGCCAGGGGCCTACGAGCAGTACTTC. The encoded protein is CASRIAPGAYEQYF.

The chain uses TRBV6-6 and TRBJ1-4; possibly TRBD1 for D (5 bases). The ends were cut back, 6 bases at V and 5 bases at J, with 13 bases in the middle. CDR3 length equals 14 residues. Germline V gives CDR1 MNHNY, CDR2 SVGAGI (reference sequence). CDR3 in DNA: TGTGCCAGCAGCTCACGACAGATCAATGAAAAACTGTTTTTT. Its protein is CASSSRQINEKLFF.

This clone appeared a few times. The chain links TRBV4-1 to TRBJ2-2, with TRBD1 matching 7 bases. Germline V gene sequence: CDR1 MGHRA, CDR2 YSYEKL. This CDR3 contains 15 residues. After removal of 4 bases from V and 4 bases from J, the junction contained 6 bases not matched to a gene. The CDR3 loop reads CASSRLTGVTGELFF. As DNA, the CDR3 is TGCGCCAGCAGCCGTCTTACAGGGGTCACCGGGGAGCTGTTTTTT.

This clone has only one observation. The chain links TRBV6-6 to TRBJ2-1; 9 bases map to TRBD1. The CDR3 is 12 residues long. From germline, CDR1 is MNHNY and CDR2 SVGAGI (reference sequence). Trimming cost V 6 bases and J 15 bases; bases outside gene matches: 9. The CDR3 DNA reads TGTGCCAGCAGGTCCGGGACAGGGACTACGTTCTTC. Protein product: CASRSGTGTTFF.

This chain joins TRBV7-3 and TRBJ2-7; weak D call: TRBD2 (6 bases). The CDR3 runs to 13 residues. With 5 bases removed from V and 1 base from J, the gap between germline ends came to 9 bases. Per the germline V gene, CDR1 is SGHTA and CDR2 is FQGTGA. The CDR3 nucleotides are TGTGCCAGCAGCCCCGGGGGATCCTACGAGCAGTACTTC. This translates into CASSPGGSYEQYF.

The rearrangement joins TRBV27 to TRBJ2-2; 7 bases agree with TRBD2. Germline V gene data show CDR1 as MNHEY and CDR2 as SMNVEV (reference sequence). The CDR3 has 14 amino acids. Germline trimming cut 7 bases from V and 6 bases from J; bases unmatched to any gene: 8. The CDR3 DNA follows: TGTGCCAGCACCAGCGCCCGGGGGGCCGGGGAGCTGTTTTTT. This sequence encodes CASTSARGAGELFF.

This clone was detected ten times or more. The chain combines TRBV7-3 with TRBJ2-2; D gene uncertain. V lost 5 bases and J lost 2, with 6 bases in between. The CDR3 loop spans 13 amino acids. CDR1 is SGHTA, CDR2 FQGTGA, per germline. This CDR3 is CASSTDNTGELFF. The DNA for the CDR3 is TGTGCCAGCAGCACGGACAACACCGGGGAGCTGTTTTTT. Full variable domain (outside the CDR3, taken from reference TRBV7-3 and TRBJ2-2): GAGVSQTPSNKVTEKGKYVELRCDPISGHTALYWYRQSLGQGPEFLIYFQGTGAADDSGLPNDRFFAVRPEGSVSTLKIQRTERGDSAVYLCASSTDNTGELFFGEGSRLTVL.